Presented here are 22 T cell receptor beta chains from one specimen sequenced in a study of post-analysis software for immune sequencing data. Presence of unique molecular identifiers characterized the TCR beta cDNA libraries. TCRdb used MiXCR to reprocess the PCR reads, holding one entry per CDR3 protein. The repertoire has 150,000 or so distinct CDR3 sequences, under 40% of them found once; the top ten carry around 30%. The sample consisted of blood, taken after autologous hematopoietic stem cell transplantation. These receptors came from a girl between 10 and 17 years old with multiple sclerosis.

J is TRBJ2-1 and V is TRBV10-3; tentative D call: TRBD1 (6 bases). This CDR3 contains 15 residues. Trimming shortened V by 4 bases and J by 1 base, and 11 bases separated the two germline ends. Germline CDR1 ENHRY, CDR2 SYGVKD. The CDR3 nucleotides read TGTGCCATCAGTGTTACAGGGAATTCCTACAATGAGCAGTTCTTC. It yields the protein CAISVTGNSYNEQFF.

This clonotype was picked up many times. The genes are TRBV6-1 and TRBJ2-1, with 9 positions matching TRBD2. After removal of 4 bases from V and 7 bases from J, the junction contained 8 bases not matched to a gene. CDR1 is MNHNS, CDR2 SASEGT, per germline. CDR3 length: 15 residues. As DNA, the CDR3 is TGTGCCAGCAGTGCCAGACTAGCGGCAAGTAATGAGCAGTTCTTC. Its protein is CASSARLAASNEQFF.

The V gene is TRBV12-3 or TRBV12-4, the J gene TRBJ2-3, with 7 bases matching TRBD2. V dropped 5 bases and J dropped 1; count of bases not matched to a gene: 6. The CDR3 length is 15 residues. The CDR3 coding sequence is TGTGCCAGCAGTCAAACTAGCGTAGGCACAGATACGCAGTATTTT. Translation gives CASSQTSVGTDTQYF.

CDR3 DNA: TGTGCCAGCAGGACCGGGGCCACGATCCACGAGCAGTACTTC. Encoded protein: CASRTGATIHEQYF. The rearrangement joins TRBV27 to TRBJ2-5; D possibly uses TRBD1 or TRBD2 (5 bases each). TRBJ2-7 matches the DNA end more closely, so the J call is doubtful. The CDR3 runs 14 residues. Germline CDR1 reads MNHEY; CDR2 reads SMNVEV (reference sequence).

In this sample, this clonotype turned up a few times. This chain uses TRBV29-1 with TRBJ2-3; no firm D call. V dropped 6 bases and J dropped 5 bases, with 18 bases sitting between them. This CDR3 is 14 amino acids long. CDR1 SQVTM and CDR2 ANQGSEA come from the germline V gene. For the CDR3, the DNA is TGCAGCGTCCCATGGAACAAAAATCGAGATACGCAGTATTTT. Translated, it gives CSVPWNKNRDTQYF.

J is TRBJ2-7 and V is TRBV27; D may correspond to TRBD1 or TRBD2 (5 bases each). V was cut by 5 bases and J by 1 base, with 24 bases left in between. Germline V gives CDR1 MNHEY, CDR2 SMNVEV (reference sequence). The CDR3 length is 18 residues. CDR3 loop: CASSPFGGFSGGSYEQYF. The CDR3 DNA follows: TGTGCCAGCAGTCCCTTTGGGGGTTTTTCGGGTGGTTCCTACGAGCAGTACTTC.

Turning to this clonotype: The junction departs from the called germline gene at one end, perhaps through a read error. The genes are TRBV4-2 and TRBJ1-4, with 7 bases identical to TRBD1. Germline V CDR1 and CDR2: LGHNA, YNFKEQ. This CDR3 comprises 15 residues. The CDR3 is CASSQGDSIGGKRFF. The CDR3 DNA reads TGTGCCAGCAGCCAAGGGGACAGCATAGGCGGAAAACGGTTTTTT.

This clonotype occurred a few times. The chain has TRBV20-1 and TRBJ1-6, with D possibly being TRBD1 (6 bases). Trimming took off 2 bases at V and 6 bases at J, with 11 bases between the two ends. The CDR3 runs to 14 residues. Germline V CDR1 and CDR2: DFQATT, SNEGSKA (reference sequence). The CDR3 loop reads CSARTQGSNSPLHF. CDR3 sequence (DNA): TGCAGTGCTAGAACTCAGGGGAGTAATTCACCCCTCCACTTT.

The chain has TRBV5-4 and TRBJ2-7; 7 bases align to TRBD2. The CDR3 spans 15 residues. The germline gives CDR1 SGHNT, CDR2 YYREEE (reference sequence). V lost 0 bases to trimming and J lost 3 bases; unmatched junction nucleotides: 6. The CDR3 DNA follows: TGTGCCAGCAGCTTGGAGAGCGGGGAACACTACGAGCAGTACTTC. As protein: CASSLESGEHYEQYF.

Turning to this clonotype: A clone one base away is much larger, so this may be a read error. This chain connects TRBV29-1 to TRBJ2-5; 8 nucleotides match TRBD2. CDR3 length: 13 amino acids. V dropped 7 bases and J dropped 10; count of bases not matched to a gene: 14. CDR1 is SQVTM and CDR2 is ANQGSEA in the germline V gene. CDR3 DNA: TGCAGCGCTATATCGGGAGCGGGGGTTGACCAGTACTTC. Its protein product is CSAISGAGVDQYF.

A word on this clonotype: Mismatch with germline at one junction end may stem from a read error. This chain joins TRBV6-2 or TRBV6-3 and TRBJ2-1; 7 bases map to TRBD2. The germline V gene encodes CDR1 MNHEY and CDR2 SVGEGT. The CDR3 consists of 16 residues. CDR3: CASSYSTASGYNGQFF. CDR3 DNA: TGTGCCAGCAGTTACTCGACCGCTAGCGGCTACAATGGGCAGTTCTTC.

This rearrangement joins TRBV5-1 to TRBJ2-5; TRBD1 agrees at 7 bases. Judging by the DNA end, TRBJ2-7 fits better; the J call may be wrong. The CDR3 extends over 15 amino acids. Germline loops: CDR1 SGHRS, CDR2 YFSETQ. CDR3 protein: CASSWGLTGNDEQYF. The CDR3 nucleotides read TGCGCCAGCAGCTGGGGGCTGACAGGGAACGACGAGCAGTACTTC.

The chain couples TRBV6-1 to TRBJ2-3; 14 bases map to TRBD2. The germline V gene has CDR1 MNHNS and CDR2 SASEGT. The CDR3 totals 17 residues. Trimming took 5 bases from V and 7 from J; bases not matched to a gene: 11. The CDR3 loop reads CASSPPAGTSGRNTQYF. As DNA, the CDR3 is TGTGCCAGCAGTCCACCGGCCGGGACTAGCGGGAGAAATACGCAGTATTTT.

This clonotype was seen more than once but under ten times. The chain combines TRBV6-5 with TRBJ2-1, with D hard to call. Trimming cost V 6 bases and J 7 bases, with 16 bases left between them. The CDR3 has 14 residues. CDR1 and CDR2 (germline): MNHEY, SVGAGI. CDR3 sequence (DNA): TGTGCCAGCAGGTTAGACCGGTTGGTGAATGAGCAGTTCTTC. Protein: CASRLDRLVNEQFF.

The chain couples TRBV29-1 to TRBJ1-3; TRBD1 aligns across 7 bases. This CDR3 is built from 13 residues. The germline gives CDR1 SQVTM, CDR2 ANQGSEA. The V gene end was trimmed by 7 bases and the J gene end by 4 bases; junction bases not matched to a gene: 7. CDR3 residues: CSGRQGRGNTIYF. CDR3 bases: TGCAGCGGACGACAGGGTCGGGGAAACACCATATATTTT.

This chain joins TRBV11-2 and TRBJ1-5; D gene unclear. Deletions cut 4 bases from V and 4 bases from J, with 8 bases between. Germline CDR1 SGHAT, CDR2 FQNNGV. This CDR3 contains 13 residues. The CDR3: CASSSDGNQPQHF. CDR3 bases: TGTGCCAGCAGCTCGGACGGGAATCAGCCCCAGCATTTT.

This clonotype was recorded a few times. The rearrangement links TRBV6-2 or TRBV6-3 to TRBJ2-5; D might be TRBD1 or TRBD2, each matching 5 bases. The CDR3 runs 15 residues. The V gene's germline CDR1 is MNHEY and CDR2 SVGEGT. V gave up 2 bases and J gave up 1 base, with 11 bases separating them. CDR3 sequence: CASSYRGRIQETQYF. CDR3 DNA sequence: TGTGCCAGCAGTTACCGGGGACGGATCCAAGAGACCCAGTACTTC.

The chain couples TRBV28 to TRBJ2-7; D call uncertain. The end of the DNA is better explained by TRBJ2-5, so the J call may be wrong. The CDR3 has 14 residues. Germline V gene lookup returns CDR1 MDHEN and CDR2 SYDVKM. The CDR3 region has the DNA TGTGCCAGCAGCTCTCTGAGAGCTTACGAGACCCAGTACTTC. This gives the protein CASSSLRAYETQYF.

This clonotype was found a few times. CDR3 amino acids: CASSSDSEDGGETQYF. CDR3 nucleotide sequence: TGTGCCAGCAGCTCAGACTCGGAAGACGGGGGAGAGACCCAGTACTTC. The chain couples TRBV11-3 to TRBJ2-5; a weak D match, TRBD2 (6 bases). V was pared by 4 bases and J by 4 bases, with 19 bases between. Looked up from germline, CDR1 is SGHNT and CDR2 is YENEEA. CDR3 length equals 16 residues.

The gene calls are TRBV24-1 and TRBJ2-1; D not certain. Trimming cost V 0 bases and J 8 bases, with 4 bases left between them. CDR3 length: 12 amino acids. Germline V CDR1 and CDR2: KGHDR, SFDVKD. The CDR3 nucleotides read TGTGCCACCAGTGATTTGGGGGATGAGCAGTTCTTC. This gives the protein CATSDLGDEQFF.

This clonotype has more than one count but fewer than ten. This chain joins TRBV7-9 and TRBJ2-7; TRBD2 matches at 8 bases. V lost 7 bases to trimming and J lost 1 base; unmatched junction nucleotides: 12. CDR3 length equals 16 residues. Germline V gene data show CDR1 as SEHNR and CDR2 as FQNEAQ (reference sequence). DNA for the CDR3: TGTGCCAGCACCCCGGAGGAGCGGGAGACATCCTACGAGCAGTACTTC. This codes for CASTPEERETSYEQYF.

The genes are TRBV2 and TRBJ2-1; 8 nucleotides line up with TRBD2. Germline V CDR1 and CDR2: SNHLY, FYNNEI. The CDR3 is 15 residues long. V trimming: 5 bases; J trimming: 5 bases; junction bases outside the gene matches: 8. The CDR3 reads CASSLNSGANNEQFF. The DNA for the CDR3 is TGTGCCAGCAGTCTCAATAGCGGGGCGAACAATGAGCAGTTCTTC.